The next 9 T cell receptor beta chains were all read from a single sample in a study of T cell repertoires in cytomegalovirus infection. Antigens for these TCRs are unknown. TCRdb reprocessed the reads with MiXCR, giving one entry per CDR3 protein. Among fewer than 950,000 distinct CDR3 sequences listed, approximately 32% were seen once. Source: cultured CD8+ T cells from PBMCs, taken from culture after CMV antigen stimulation. These receptors all stem from a human donor in good health (CMV status not recorded). Some clones in this sample may be carry-over from other donors' samples.

The rearrangement joins TRBV2 to TRBJ2-7, with 7 positions matching TRBD1. Germline V CDR1 and CDR2: SNHLY, FYNNEI. This CDR3 contains 13 residues. V was pared by 2 bases and J by 3 bases, with 1 base of the junction left unmatched. CDR3 sequence reads: CASSEWDSYEQYV. In DNA form, the CDR3 reads TGTGCCAGCAGTGAATGGGACAGCTACGAGCAGTACGTC.

This rearrangement joins TRBV11-2 to TRBJ1-1, with 8 bases fitting TRBD1. From germline, CDR1 is SGHAT and CDR2 FQNNGV. The CDR3 runs to 15 residues. Germline trimming cut 8 bases from V and 1 base from J; bases unmatched to any gene: 9. CDR3 amino acids: CASANRDRSNTEAFF. In DNA form, the CDR3 reads TGTGCCAGCGCGAACCGGGACAGGTCGAACACTGAAGCTTTCTTT.

The chain couples TRBV5-1 to TRBJ2-5, with TRBD1 identical over 7 bases. Germline CDR1 SGHRS, CDR2 YFSETQ. This CDR3 comprises 12 residues. The V and J ends lost 7 bases and 2 bases, in that order; junction bases with no gene match: 2. CDR3 nucleotide sequence: TGCGCCAGCTGGGGACAGCAAGAGACCCAGTACTTC. As protein: CASWGQQETQYF. Full variable domain (rest looked up from reference TRBV5-1 and TRBJ2-5): KAGVTQTPRYLIKTRGQQVTLSCSPISGHRSVSWYQQTPGQGLQFLFEYFSETQRNKGNFPGRFSGRQFSNSRSEMNVSTLELGDSALYLCASWGQQETQYFGPGTRLLVL.

The J gene is TRBJ2-5, the V gene TRBV7-9; weak D call: TRBD1 (6 bases). The germline V and J ends were trimmed by 4 bases and 4 bases, with 16 bases remaining between them. The germline gives CDR1 SEHNR, CDR2 FQNEAQ (reference sequence). This CDR3 is 15 amino acids long. Here the CDR3 DNA reads TGTGCCAGCAGCTCGCTCCACAGGGACCCAGAGACCCAGTACTTC. This encodes CASSSLHRDPETQYF.

The V gene is TRBV27, the J gene TRBJ1-1; tentatively, D is TRBD1 (6 bases). Germline CDR1 reads MNHEY; CDR2 reads SMNVEV (reference sequence). The V end was cut by 2 bases, the J end by 2 bases, with 21 bases between. This CDR3 has 18 residues. CDR3 sequence (DNA): TGTGCCAGCAGTTTACAACTGCCGCGAGGACAGTTAAACACTGAAGCTTTCTTT. This codes for CASSLQLPRGQLNTEAFF.

This clonotype was recorded many times. CDR3 sequence: CASSLESGSYTQYF. The CDR3 DNA sequence: TGTGCCAGCAGCTTAGAGTCCGGGAGTTATACGCAGTATTTT. The V call is TRBV7-8, the J call TRBJ2-3; D perhaps matches TRBD2 (6 bases). The germline gives CDR1 SGHVS, CDR2 FQNEAQ. This CDR3 has 14 residues. The V and J ends lost 1 base and 7 bases respectively, with 12 bases between them.

In this sample, this clonotype turned up once. A junction boundary mismatches the germline segment, possibly from a read error. The V call is TRBV6-5, the J call TRBJ2-1, with TRBD2 identical over 14 bases. The CDR3 spans 15 residues. Germline-derived CDR1 and CDR2 are MNHEY and SVGAGI. The CDR3 is CVSRLAGGPYNEQFF. CDR3 nucleotides: TGTGTCAGCAGACTAGCGGGGGGGCCTTACAATGAGCAGTTCTTC.

The CDR3 is CSARGELSGATYNEQFF. In DNA, the CDR3 is TGCAGTGCTAGGGGAGAGCTTAGCGGGGCGACCTACAATGAGCAGTTCTTC. The rearrangement uses TRBV20-1 and TRBJ2-1, with TRBD2 matching over 8 bases. Germline trimming cut 3 bases from V and 2 bases from J; bases unmatched to any gene: 12. Looked up from germline, CDR1 is DFQATT and CDR2 is SNEGSKA (reference sequence). The CDR3 contains 17 residues.

This clonotype occurred many times. V usage is TRBV7-2 and J usage is TRBJ2-3; 8 nucleotides line up with TRBD2. The CDR3 length is 15 residues. Per the germline V gene, CDR1 is SGHTA and CDR2 is FQGNSA. The junction had 8 bases not matched to a gene; V was cut back by 5 bases and J by 4 bases. CDR3 loop: CASSPSGGGADTQYF. Written as DNA, the CDR3 is TGTGCCAGCAGCCCTTCGGGGGGGGGCGCAGATACGCAGTATTTT.